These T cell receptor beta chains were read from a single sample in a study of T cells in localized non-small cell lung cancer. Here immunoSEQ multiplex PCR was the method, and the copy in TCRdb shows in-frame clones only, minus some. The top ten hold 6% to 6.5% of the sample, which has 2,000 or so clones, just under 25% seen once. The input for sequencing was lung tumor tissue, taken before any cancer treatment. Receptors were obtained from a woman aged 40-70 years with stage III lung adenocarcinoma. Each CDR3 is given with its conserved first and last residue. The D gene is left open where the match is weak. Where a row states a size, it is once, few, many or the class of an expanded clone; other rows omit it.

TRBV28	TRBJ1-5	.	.	CASSLLDGARNQPQHF	TGTGCCAGCAGTTTATTAGACGGGGCCCGCAATCAGCCCCAGCATTTT
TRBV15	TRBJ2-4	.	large	CATSRGLAKNIQYF	TGTGCCACCAGCAGAGGACTAGCCAAAAACATTCAGTACTTC
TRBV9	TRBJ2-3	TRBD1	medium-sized	CASSVAGQGETDTQYF	TGTGCCAGCAGCGTAGCCGGGCAGGGGGAGACAGATACGCAGTATTTT
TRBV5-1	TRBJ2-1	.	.	CASSLGNSYNEQFF	TGCGCCAGCAGCTTGGGCAATTCCTACAATGAGCAGTTCTTC
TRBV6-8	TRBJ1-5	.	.	CASSRAYSNQPQHF	TGTGCCAGCAGTCGGGCTTATAGCAATCAGCCCCAGCATTTT
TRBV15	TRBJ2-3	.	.	CATSREGRGRGVDTQYF	TGTGCCACCAGCAGAGAGGGACGGGGGCGAGGTGTAGATACGCAGTATTTT
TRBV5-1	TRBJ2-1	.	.	CASSLGLAYNEQFF	TGCGCCAGCAGTCTCGGTCTAGCCTACAATGAGCAGTTCTTC
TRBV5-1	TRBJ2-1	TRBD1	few	CASSSGTGTGDEQFF	TGCGCCAGCAGCTCCGGAACCGGGACAGGTGATGAGCAGTTCTTC
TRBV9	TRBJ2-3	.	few	CASSVHPGQTTDTQYF	TGTGCCAGCAGCGTCCACCCCGGACAGACCACAGATACGCAGTATTTT
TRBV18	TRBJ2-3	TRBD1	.	CASSTRQGSTDTQYF	TGTGCCAGCTCAACCCGACAGGGCAGCACAGATACGCAGTATTTT
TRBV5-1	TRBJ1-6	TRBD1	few	CASSLGGSIGQENSPLHF	TGCGCCAGCAGCTTGGGGGGGAGTATCGGACAGGAAAATTCACCCCTCCACTTT
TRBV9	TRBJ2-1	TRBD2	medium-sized	CASSDSGPGGYNEQFF	TGTGCCAGCAGCGATAGCGGACCGGGAGGGTACAATGAGCAGTTCTTC
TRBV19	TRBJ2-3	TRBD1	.	CASSVPRGRWGSDTQYF	TGTGCCAGTAGTGTCCCCAGGGGGCGCTGGGGCTCAGATACGCAGTATTTT
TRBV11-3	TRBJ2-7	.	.	CASSLGVQPSYEQYF	TGTGCCAGCAGCTTAGGGGTCCAGCCTTCCTACGAGCAGTACTTC
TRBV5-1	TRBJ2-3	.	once	CASSLEGRAYTDTQYF	TGCGCCAGCAGCTTGGAAGGCAGGGCCTACACAGATACGCAGTATTTT
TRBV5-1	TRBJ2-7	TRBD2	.	CASSLATSGRSLPVAYEQYF	TGCGCCAGCAGCTTGGCCACGAGCGGGAGGTCCTTACCGGTTGCCTACGAGCAGTACTTC
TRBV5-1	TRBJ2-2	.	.	CASSSQGYTGELFF	TGCGCCAGCAGCTCTCAGGGCTACACCGGGGAGCTGTTTTTT
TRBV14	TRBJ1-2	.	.	CASSQDASPNYGYTF	TGTGCCAGCAGCCAAGATGCAAGCCCTAACTATGGCTACACCTTC
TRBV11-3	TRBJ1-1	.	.	CASSREPLNTEAFF	TGTGCCAGCAGCCGTGAGCCCCTGAACACTGAAGCTTTCTTT
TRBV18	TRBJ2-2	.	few	CASPQGPNTGELFF	TGTGCCAGCCCACAGGGCCCGAACACCGGGGAGCTGTTTTTT
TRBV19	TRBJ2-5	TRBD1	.	CASKAGGLSWETQYF	TGTGCCAGTAAGGCAGGGGGCCTTAGTTGGGAGACCCAGTACTTC
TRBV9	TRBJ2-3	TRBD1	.	CASSKTTGGIADTQYF	TGTGCCAGCAGCAAGACTACAGGGGGCATCGCAGATACGCAGTATTTT
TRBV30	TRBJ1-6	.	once	CAWDREAGRGNSPLHF	TGTGCCTGGGACCGGGAGGCCGGTCGGGGAAATTCACCCCTCCACTTT
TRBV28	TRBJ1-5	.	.	CASSLRQLNQPQHF	TGTGCCAGCAGTTTACGGCAGCTCAATCAGCCCCAGCATTTT
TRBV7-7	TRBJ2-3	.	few	CASSLRSLPVSQNLTDTQYF	TGTGCCAGCAGCCTCCGGAGCCTACCCGTCTCCCAAAATCTCACAGATACGCAGTATTTT
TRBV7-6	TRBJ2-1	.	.	CASSLPGVWSYNEQFF	TGTGCCAGCAGCCTGCCCGGGGTTTGGTCCTACAATGAGCAGTTCTTC